This is a list of T cell receptor beta chains from one sample in a study of T-cell reconstitution after alpha-beta-depleted transplantation in children. TCRdb reprocessed the PCR reads with MiXCR, giving one entry per CDR3 protein. The table records approximately 200,000 distinct CDR3 sequences, 5% to 6.5% of them present only once. This material consisted of PBMCs, taken before TCRalphabeta/CD19-depleted stem cell transplant. Receptors originate from a girl less than two years old with combined immunodeficiency, due to receive a stem cell transplant. The CDR3 runs from the conserved cysteine through the conserved F or W. A D gene is named only where the DNA matches it firmly. Not every row has a clone size; where given, it reads once, few, many or a size class.

TRBJ1-2 TRBV29-1 TRBD1 many TGCAGCGTGGACCAAGGGACAGGGGGTCTCTATGGCTACACCTTC CSVDQGTGGLYGYTF
TRBJ2-7 TRBV4-1 . many TGCGCCAGCAGCCAGACCACTGACAGCTCCTACGAGCAGTACTTC CASSQTTDSSYEQYF
TRBJ2-7 TRBV24-1 . many TGTGCCACCAGTGATTTATCTGAGCAGTACTTC CATSDLSEQYF
TRBJ2-7 TRBV14 . many TGTGCCAGCAGCCAAGGATCCTACGAGCAGTACTTC CASSQGSYEQYF
TRBJ2-1 TRBV20-1 . many TGCAGTGCCGGTGAAAGCTCCTACAATGAGCAGTTCTTC CSAGESSYNEQFF
TRBJ2-2 TRBV4-3 TRBD2 many TGCGCCAGCAGCCAGGGGACTACGACCGGGGAGCTGTTTTTT CASSQGTTTGELFF
TRBJ2-1 TRBV5-5 TRBD1 many TGTGCCAGCAGCTCCACCGGGACAGGCTACAATGAGCAGTTCTTC CASSSTGTGYNEQFF
TRBJ2-3 TRBV12-3/TRBV12-4 TRBD2 . TGTGCCAGCAGCCGGACTAGCGGGGGGTTCCTTAGCACAGATACGCAGTATTTT CASSRTSGGFLSTDTQYF
TRBJ2-7 TRBV29-1 . many TGCAGCGTCAGGGGGGACAGCAACTCCTACGAGCAGTACTTC CSVRGDSNSYEQYF
TRBJ2-1 TRBV27 . . TGTGCCAGCATTTTATTGGCGAGGCCCTACAATGAGCAGTTCTTC CASILLARPYNEQFF